The source of this T cell receptor (beta chain) is a study of neurological immune-mediated disorders. Findings and limits, study-wide: None of the CDR3 amino acid sequences found in expanded clones was shared across subjects. This suggests that the TCR-beta repertoires were private in all groups. Multiple sclerosis was found to have the least TCR clonal expansion, below healthy controls, and HTLV-1-associated myelopathy the most.

The table lists this clonotype with many counts. Antigen specificity is unknown. Each sequencing run yielded over 190 million TCR-beta sequences from 15-18 subjects. TCRdb used MiXCR to reprocess the 5' RACE reads, holding one entry per CDR3 protein. The data hold tens of thousands of distinct CDR3 sequences, with roughly 4.3% observed a single time. This sample's time point: longitudinal time-point 3. There are 15 residues in the CDR3. V lost 2 bases and J 5 bases, leaving 16 bases between the germline ends. The germline V gene encodes CDR1 MDHEN and CDR2 SYDVKM. The V call is TRBV28, the J call TRBJ2-7; D may be TRBD2 (5 bases). Sequences were obtained from PBMCs. This receptor was obtained from a woman aged 55-69 years with multiple sclerosis. DNA of the CDR3: TGTGCCAGCAGTTTAGGAGGAGGCAGGAGCCACGAGCAGTACTTC. Protein: CASSLGGGRSHEQYF.